These 23 T cell receptor beta chains originate from one sample sequenced in a study of T cell responses to AZD1222 COVID-19 vaccine. Sequencing used immunoSEQ multiplex PCR; TCRdb keeps in-frame clones, though not all of them. The table has tens of thousands of clones, 75% to 95% seen once; the top ten hold about 3.5%. The sample consisted of peripheral blood, taken 28 days after the second AZD1222 dose. All receptors come from an adult who received the AZD1222 COVID-19 vaccine.

CDR3 region: CATGSGSTDTQYF. DNA of the CDR3: TGTGCCACCGGTAGCGGAAGCACAGATACGCAGTATTTT. The chain combines TRBV24-1 with TRBJ2-3; D possibly corresponds to TRBD2 (6 bases). CDR3 length: 13 residues. The V and J ends lost 9 bases and 0 bases respectively, with 9 bases between them. CDR1 and CDR2 from the germline V gene are KGHDR and SFDVKD.

The gene calls are TRBV7-9 and TRBJ1-2, with 7 bases identical to TRBD1. V shed 8 bases and J 7 bases; nucleotides not matched to a gene: 16. Germline V gene lookup returns CDR1 SEHNR and CDR2 FQNEAQ (reference sequence). This CDR3 is built from 15 residues. CDR3: CASGRGGPGAAGYTF. CDR3 nucleotides: TGTGCCAGCGGCAGGGGGGGGCCAGGAGCGGCTGGCTACACCTTC.

This clone was counted between two and nine times. The chain carries TRBV7-3 and TRBJ1-6, with D tentatively TRBD1 (5 bases). The V end lost 5 bases, the J end lost 0 bases, and 14 bases lay between the germline ends. The CDR3 is 17 residues long. The germline V gene encodes CDR1 SGHTA and CDR2 FQGTGA. The CDR3: CASSKTGGSSYNSPLHF. CDR3 DNA sequence: TGTGCCAGCAGCAAAACTGGGGGAAGCTCCTATAATTCACCCCTCCACTTT.

The V gene is TRBV12-3 or TRBV12-4, the J gene TRBJ1-2; perhaps TRBD1 as D (5 bases). This CDR3 has 13 residues. The V gene lost 4 bases and the J gene lost 7 bases, with 13 bases spanning the gap. As DNA, the CDR3 is TGTGCCAGCAGTTCTACGGGGGACGGTGGCTACACCTTC. Translation: CASSSTGDGGYTF.

This clone was picked up one time. The rearrangement uses TRBV19 and TRBJ2-3; TRBD2 matches 9 bases. The CDR3 spans 16 residues. V lost 4 bases to trimming and J lost 0 bases; unmatched junction nucleotides: 5. The germline V gene has CDR1 LNHDA and CDR2 SQIVND (reference sequence). The CDR3 DNA is TGTGCCAGTAGTACCCTAGCGGGGCCTAGCACAGATACGCAGTATTTT. Amino acids: CASSTLAGPSTDTQYF. Complete variable domain (other parts from reference TRBV19 and TRBJ2-3): DGGITQSPKYLFRKEGQNVTLSCEQNLNHDAMYWYRQDPGQGLRLIYYSQIVNDFQKGDIAEGYSVSREKKESFPLTVTSAQKNPTAFYLCASSTLAGPSTDTQYFGPGTRLTVL.

The chain carries TRBV11-3 and TRBJ2-7, with 7 bases identical to TRBD2. Germline CDR1 SGHNT, CDR2 YENEEA. The V gene end was trimmed by 1 base and the J gene end by 4 bases; junction bases not matched to a gene: 10. This CDR3 has 16 residues. In DNA, the CDR3 is TGTGCCAGCAGCTTAGGAACTAGCGCCGCAGATTACGAGCAGTACTTC. This encodes CASSLGTSAADYEQYF.

The chain has TRBV7-2 and TRBJ2-3; 9 bases line up with TRBD2. The CDR3 contains 19 residues. Losses at the gene ends were 0 bases for V and 3 bases for J; bases not matched to a gene: 13. Looked up from germline, CDR1 is SGHTA and CDR2 is FQGNSA. This CDR3 reads CASSLAGGRAFGGTDTQYF. The DNA for the CDR3 is TGTGCCAGCAGCTTAGCAGGCGGGAGGGCCTTCGGCGGTACAGATACGCAGTATTTT.

The chain links TRBV7-2 to TRBJ2-3; no firm D call. V lost 5 bases, J lost 2 bases, and 8 bases lay in between. The CDR3 is made up of 13 amino acids. Per the germline V gene, CDR1 is SGHTA and CDR2 is FQGNSA. CDR3 bases: TGTGCCAGCAGCCAGACACCCACAGATACGCAGTATTTT. Residues: CASSQTPTDTQYF.

This chain links TRBV27 with TRBJ1-5; D not resolved. V was pared by 3 bases and J by 1 base, with 10 bases between. The germline V gene has CDR1 MNHEY and CDR2 SMNVEV (reference sequence). The CDR3 length is 15 residues. In DNA form, the CDR3 reads TGTGCCAGCAGTTTCAACAGCTTCAGCAATCAGCCCCAGCATTTT. This sequence encodes CASSFNSFSNQPQHF.

The rearrangement links TRBV19 to TRBJ2-1; possibly TRBD2 for D (7 bases). This CDR3 region has 13 residues. Trimming removed 6 bases from V and 10 bases from J, with 16 bases in between. CDR1 is LNHDA and CDR2 is SQIVND in the germline V gene (reference sequence). The CDR3 DNA is TGTGCCAGTAGCCAAGGGGGGGCTACGGAGCAGTTCTTC. The encoded protein is CASSQGGATEQFF.

This chain joins TRBV23-1 and TRBJ1-3; TRBD1 might be the D (5 bases). TRBV23-1 is an ORF; its function is uncertain. The CDR3 covers 17 residues. Trimming cost V 7 bases and J 4 bases, with 23 bases left between them. CDR3 loop: CASTPRFLGVRGNTIYF. The CDR3 nucleotides are TGCGCCAGCACCCCCCGCTTTCTGGGGGTGAGGGGAAACACCATATATTTT.

This clone was counted once. This chain uses TRBV10-2 with TRBJ1-5; D not certain. This CDR3 is 12 amino acids long. V lost 2 bases to trimming and J lost 5 bases, with 4 bases between them. In germline, CDR1 is WSHSY, CDR2 SAAADI. The CDR3 region has the DNA TGCGCCAGCAGTGAGCGGGATCAGCCCCAGCATTTT. It specifies CASSERDQPQHF.

The count of this clone is one. The chain employs TRBV19 and TRBJ2-1; 10 nucleotides align to TRBD1. Germline values: CDR1 LNHDA, CDR2 SQIVND (reference sequence). This CDR3 comprises 17 residues. The ends lost 1 base at V and 5 bases at J; junction bases unmatched: 8. The CDR3, as DNA: TGTGCCAGTAGTATAGGTACGGGACAGGGGTGGGACAATGAGCAGTTCTTC. Encoded protein: CASSIGTGQGWDNEQFF.

J is TRBJ2-3 and V is TRBV9, with 8 bases that match TRBD2. Germline V lookup: CDR1 SGDLS, CDR2 YYNGEE. The CDR3 has 17 residues. Trimming removed 4 bases from V and 0 bases from J; junction bases left unmatched: 10. The CDR3 reads CASSPLLAAFSTDTQYF. In DNA form, the CDR3 reads TGTGCCAGCAGCCCCCTACTAGCGGCCTTTAGCACAGATACGCAGTATTTT. Complete variable domain (other parts from reference TRBV9 and TRBJ2-3): DSGVTQTPKHLITATGQRVTLRCSPRSGDLSVYWYQQSLDQGLQFLIQYYNGEERAKGNILERFSAQQFPDLHSELNLSSLELGDSALYFCASSPLLAAFSTDTQYFGPGTRLTVL.

The V gene is TRBV27, the J gene TRBJ2-3, with 8 positions matching TRBD2. With V trimmed by 6 bases and J by 0 bases, 5 bases remained unmatched. The CDR3 has 15 amino acids. Germline CDR1 MNHEY, CDR2 SMNVEV (reference sequence). This chain's CDR3 is CASRVQRESTDTQYF. CDR3 DNA: TGTGCCAGCAGAGTCCAGCGGGAGAGCACAGATACGCAGTATTTT.

V and J are TRBV7-9 and TRBJ1-2; weak D call: TRBD1 (5 bases). Germline V CDR1 and CDR2: SEHNR, FQNEAQ (reference sequence). V was pared by 2 bases and J by 3 bases, with 10 bases between. This CDR3 is built from 14 residues. The CDR3 region has the DNA TGTGCCAGCAGCTTAACCCAGGGCGACTATGGCTACACCTTC. Protein: CASSLTQGDYGYTF.

This chain uses TRBV3-1 (or the pseudogene TRBV3-2) with TRBJ1-1, with D hard to call. The V gene lost 1 base and the J gene lost 5 bases, with 8 bases spanning the gap. The CDR3 runs to 13 residues. From germline, CDR1 is LGHDT and CDR2 YNNKEL (reference sequence). CDR3: CASSQGTGTEAFF. CDR3 DNA: TGTGCCAGCAGCCAAGGTACGGGGACTGAAGCTTTCTTT.

V usage is TRBV7-2 and J usage is TRBJ2-7; 8 nucleotides agree with TRBD2. CDR3 length: 15 residues. With V trimmed by 1 base and J by 2 bases, 4 bases remained unmatched. Germline V lookup: CDR1 SGHTA, CDR2 FQGNSA. Here the CDR3 DNA reads TGTGCCAGCAGCTTAGACGGGGGGGCCACCTACGAGCAGTACTTC. Its protein is CASSLDGGATYEQYF.

The chain joins TRBV5-1 to TRBJ2-1; 7 nucleotides line up with TRBD1. The length of the CDR3 is 12 residues. Germline V gene sequence: CDR1 SGHRS, CDR2 YFSETQ. V lost 7 bases, J lost 3 bases, and 1 base stayed unmatched. For the CDR3, the DNA is TGCGCCAGCGGGACAGACTACAATGAGCAGTTCTTC. It yields the protein CASGTDYNEQFF.

This chain joins TRBV9 and TRBJ1-5; D remains ambiguous. This CDR3 spans 13 amino acids. CDR1 and CDR2 from the germline V gene are SGDLS and YYNGEE. V lost 5 bases to trimming and J lost 11 bases, with 17 bases between them. CDR3 loop: CASSDSDGSTQHF. CDR3 nucleotide sequence: TGTGCCAGCAGTGATTCGGACGGGTCGACCCAGCATTTT.

The V gene is TRBV13, the J gene TRBJ1-2, with a tentative D call TRBD1 (5 bases). This CDR3 spans 13 amino acids. Germline V lookup: CDR1 PRHDT, CDR2 FYEKMQ (reference sequence). The ends were cut back, 3 bases at V and 4 bases at J, with 9 bases in the middle. This CDR3 reads CASSLQGAYGYTF. The CDR3 bases are TGTGCCAGCAGCTTGCAGGGCGCCTATGGCTACACCTTC.

This clone was picked up one time. The chain uses TRBV14 and TRBJ1-1; possibly TRBD1 for D (5 bases). The V gene lost 6 bases and the J gene lost 0 bases, with 14 bases spanning the gap. In germline, CDR1 is SGHDN, CDR2 FVKESK. The CDR3 contains 15 residues. CDR3 sequence (DNA): TGTGCCAGCAGGCACTTCAAGGGGATGAACACTGAAGCTTTCTTT. Its protein product is CASRHFKGMNTEAFF.

This rearrangement joins TRBV7-9 to TRBJ1-6; D is ambiguous. Between the trimmed V and J ends, which lost 4 bases and 7 bases, there was a span of 11 bases. The length of the CDR3 is 14 residues. From germline, CDR1 is SEHNR and CDR2 FQNEAQ (reference sequence). The CDR3 coding sequence is TGTGCCAGCAGCTCGGGTGATTCCAATTCACCCCTCCACTTT. Residues: CASSSGDSNSPLHF.